The entry that follows covers one T cell receptor (beta chain) sequence. Sequencing was performed with immunoSEQ multiplex PCR; in TCRdb, only in-frame clones are kept and a portion is missing. The sample consists of about 58,000 clones, more than 90% of them appearing once. This specimen belongs to a study of cytomegalovirus exposure and HLA in healthy donors. In germline, CDR1 is ENHRY, CDR2 SYGVKD. This CDR3 comprises 16 residues. Unmatched junction bases numbered 6, after V lost 6 bases and J lost 0 bases. The chain combines TRBV10-3 with TRBJ2-7; 12 positions agree with TRBD2. Material for sequencing was PBMCs. The TCR comes from a man aged 18 to 35 in good health and CMV-seronegative. CDR3 coding DNA: TGTGCCATCAGGACTAGCGGGAGTTTGGACTCCTACGAGCAGTACTTC. Translated, it gives CAIRTSGSLDSYEQYF.